This TCR beta chain was captured by sequencing in a study of radiotherapy plus CTLA-4 blockade in lung cancer. Looking at the study overall: Objective responses occurred in around 18% of patients; around 30% had disease control. Findings and caveats of the study: Clones of tumor-derived TCRs expanded in blood after radiotherapy plus ipilimumab.

A note on this clone: The antigen is unknown.

Focal radiation plus CTLA-4 blockade with ipilimumab was administered to patients who had chemo-refractory metastatic non-small-cell lung cancer. Germline V gives CDR1 SGHVS, CDR2 FQNEAQ. The CDR3 contains 14 residues. Germline trimming cut 4 bases from V and 8 bases from J; bases unmatched to any gene: 10. The repertoire was sequenced with immunoSEQ multiplex PCR; TCRdb's copy has only in-frame clones and lacks some. The table lists 51,000 or so clones, approximately 76% of them singletons. The sample consisted of peripheral blood, taken from a patient treated with radiotherapy plus ipilimumab. The chain is built from TRBV7-8 and TRBJ1-2, with TRBD1 matching over 7 bases. The sequence derives from a human donor with non-small cell lung cancer who had stable disease on radiotherapy plus ipilimumab. For the CDR3, the DNA is TGTGCCAGCAGCTCATACGCCGGGACAGCGGGCTACACCTTC. Amino acid sequence: CASSSYAGTAGYTF.